This is a list of T cell receptor beta chains from one sample in a study of blood T cell repertoires in COVID-19. Clones were sequenced by immunoSEQ multiplex PCR, and TCRdb holds only the in-frame ones, with some missing. Of around 36,000 clones detected, roughly nine tenths appear once; the ten largest clones hold approximately 5.9%. The sample was peripheral blood. These receptors were obtained from a human donor in a cohort sampled during active COVID-19. Both conserved end residues are part of each CDR3. Each record gives: V gene, clone size, J gene, D gene, CDR3 protein, CDR3 DNA. The D gene is left open where the match is weak. Clone size is given for some rows only: seen once, a few or many times, or a class if the clone is expanded.

v_gene: TRBV2; abundance: NA; j_gene: TRBJ2-7; d_gene: TRBD1; CDR3aa: CASSFDRGNYEQYF; CDR3nt: TGTGCCAGCAGTTTCGACAGGGGTAACTACGAGCAGTACTTC
v_gene: TRBV12-3/TRBV12-4; abundance: NA; j_gene: TRBJ2-7; d_gene: NA; CDR3aa: CASSTDYEQYF; CDR3nt: TGTGCCAGCAGTACTGACTACGAGCAGTACTTC
v_gene: TRBV27; abundance: few; j_gene: TRBJ1-5; d_gene: NA; CDR3aa: CASRGLQVNQPQHF; CDR3nt: TGTGCCAGCAGAGGGTTACAGGTTAATCAGCCCCAGCATTTT
v_gene: TRBV5-1; abundance: NA; j_gene: TRBJ1-1; d_gene: NA; CDR3aa: CASSLDSRTEAFF; CDR3nt: TGCGCCAGCAGTCTAGACAGCAGGACTGAAGCTTTCTTT
v_gene: TRBV3-1/TRBV3-2; abundance: NA; j_gene: TRBJ2-7; d_gene: TRBD2; CDR3aa: CASSQRLAGPGEQYF; CDR3nt: TGTGCCAGCAGCCAGAGACTAGCGGGACCGGGGGAGCAGTACTTC
v_gene: TRBV12-3/TRBV12-4; abundance: NA; j_gene: TRBJ2-1; d_gene: NA; CDR3aa: CASSRYEDNEQFF; CDR3nt: TGTGCCAGCAGTCGGTATGAGGATAATGAGCAGTTCTTC
v_gene: TRBV7-9; abundance: NA; j_gene: TRBJ2-2; d_gene: TRBD1; CDR3aa: CASPEDRLDTGELFF; CDR3nt: TGTGCCAGCCCTGAGGACAGGTTGGACACCGGGGAGCTGTTTTTT
v_gene: TRBV5-1; abundance: NA; j_gene: TRBJ2-7; d_gene: NA; CDR3aa: CASSLVAGRYEQYF; CDR3nt: TGCGCCAGCAGCTTGGTCGCAGGGCGCTACGAGCAGTACTTC
v_gene: TRBV6-5; abundance: NA; j_gene: TRBJ1-4; d_gene: TRBD1; CDR3aa: CASSVQGALGKLFF; CDR3nt: TGTGCCAGCAGCGTACAGGGGGCGCTGGGAAAACTGTTTTTT
v_gene: TRBV6-6; abundance: few; j_gene: TRBJ1-6; d_gene: TRBD1; CDR3aa: CASRGTAHNSPLHF; CDR3nt: TGTGCCAGCAGAGGGACAGCCCATAATTCACCCCTCCACTTT
v_gene: TRBV10-1; abundance: once; j_gene: TRBJ2-5; d_gene: NA; CDR3aa: CASSESTGPTQYF; CDR3nt: TGCGCCAGCAGTGAGTCGACAGGACCAACCCAGTACTTC
v_gene: TRBV9; abundance: few; j_gene: TRBJ2-1; d_gene: NA; CDR3aa: CASSARLDSNNEQFF; CDR3nt: TGTGCCAGCAGCGCCAGATTGGACAGCAATAATGAGCAGTTCTTC
v_gene: TRBV12-3/TRBV12-4; abundance: NA; j_gene: TRBJ2-7; d_gene: TRBD2; CDR3aa: CASRLAGGPQYF; CDR3nt: TGTGCCAGCAGGCTAGCGGGAGGGCCCCAGTACTTC
v_gene: TRBV11-2; abundance: NA; j_gene: TRBJ2-5; d_gene: NA; CDR3aa: CASSLGAQETQYF; CDR3nt: TGTGCCAGCAGCTTAGGGGCCCAAGAGACCCAGTACTTC
v_gene: TRBV5-1; abundance: NA; j_gene: TRBJ2-3; d_gene: NA; CDR3aa: CASSPVTRPDTQYF; CDR3nt: TGCGCCAGCAGCCCCGTGACTCGCCCAGATACGCAGTATTTT
v_gene: TRBV6-5; abundance: NA; j_gene: TRBJ2-5; d_gene: TRBD1; CDR3aa: CASADRGETQYF; CDR3nt: TGTGCCAGCGCGGACAGGGGGGAGACCCAGTACTTC
v_gene: TRBV5-1; abundance: NA; j_gene: TRBJ1-1; d_gene: NA; CDR3aa: CASSLVPVLTMNTEAFF; CDR3nt: TGCGCCAGCAGCTTGGTTCCGGTACTAACCATGAACACTGAAGCTTTCTTT
v_gene: TRBV7-2; abundance: NA; j_gene: TRBJ2-2; d_gene: TRBD2; CDR3aa: CASSLGLAGAGELFF; CDR3nt: TGTGCCAGCAGCTTAGGTCTAGCGGGGGCGGGGGAGCTGTTTTTT
v_gene: TRBV3-1/TRBV3-2; abundance: few; j_gene: TRBJ1-3; d_gene: NA; CDR3aa: CASSPFTGTTGNTIYF; CDR3nt: TGTGCCAGCAGCCCATTTACAGGGACAACTGGAAACACCATATATTTT
v_gene: TRBV19; abundance: NA; j_gene: TRBJ2-3; d_gene: TRBD1; CDR3aa: CASRDRGISTDTQYF; CDR3nt: TGTGCCAGTAGAGACAGGGGGATCAGCACAGATACGCAGTATTTT
v_gene: TRBV12-3/TRBV12-4; abundance: NA; j_gene: TRBJ2-7; d_gene: NA; CDR3aa: CASSSFQGGEQYF; CDR3nt: TGTGCCAGCAGTTCATTCCAGGGGGGCGAGCAGTACTTC
v_gene: TRBV10-2; abundance: NA; j_gene: TRBJ2-5; d_gene: TRBD2; CDR3aa: CASSELAGGETQYF; CDR3nt: TGCGCCAGCAGTGAACTAGCGGGGGGAGAGACCCAGTACTTC